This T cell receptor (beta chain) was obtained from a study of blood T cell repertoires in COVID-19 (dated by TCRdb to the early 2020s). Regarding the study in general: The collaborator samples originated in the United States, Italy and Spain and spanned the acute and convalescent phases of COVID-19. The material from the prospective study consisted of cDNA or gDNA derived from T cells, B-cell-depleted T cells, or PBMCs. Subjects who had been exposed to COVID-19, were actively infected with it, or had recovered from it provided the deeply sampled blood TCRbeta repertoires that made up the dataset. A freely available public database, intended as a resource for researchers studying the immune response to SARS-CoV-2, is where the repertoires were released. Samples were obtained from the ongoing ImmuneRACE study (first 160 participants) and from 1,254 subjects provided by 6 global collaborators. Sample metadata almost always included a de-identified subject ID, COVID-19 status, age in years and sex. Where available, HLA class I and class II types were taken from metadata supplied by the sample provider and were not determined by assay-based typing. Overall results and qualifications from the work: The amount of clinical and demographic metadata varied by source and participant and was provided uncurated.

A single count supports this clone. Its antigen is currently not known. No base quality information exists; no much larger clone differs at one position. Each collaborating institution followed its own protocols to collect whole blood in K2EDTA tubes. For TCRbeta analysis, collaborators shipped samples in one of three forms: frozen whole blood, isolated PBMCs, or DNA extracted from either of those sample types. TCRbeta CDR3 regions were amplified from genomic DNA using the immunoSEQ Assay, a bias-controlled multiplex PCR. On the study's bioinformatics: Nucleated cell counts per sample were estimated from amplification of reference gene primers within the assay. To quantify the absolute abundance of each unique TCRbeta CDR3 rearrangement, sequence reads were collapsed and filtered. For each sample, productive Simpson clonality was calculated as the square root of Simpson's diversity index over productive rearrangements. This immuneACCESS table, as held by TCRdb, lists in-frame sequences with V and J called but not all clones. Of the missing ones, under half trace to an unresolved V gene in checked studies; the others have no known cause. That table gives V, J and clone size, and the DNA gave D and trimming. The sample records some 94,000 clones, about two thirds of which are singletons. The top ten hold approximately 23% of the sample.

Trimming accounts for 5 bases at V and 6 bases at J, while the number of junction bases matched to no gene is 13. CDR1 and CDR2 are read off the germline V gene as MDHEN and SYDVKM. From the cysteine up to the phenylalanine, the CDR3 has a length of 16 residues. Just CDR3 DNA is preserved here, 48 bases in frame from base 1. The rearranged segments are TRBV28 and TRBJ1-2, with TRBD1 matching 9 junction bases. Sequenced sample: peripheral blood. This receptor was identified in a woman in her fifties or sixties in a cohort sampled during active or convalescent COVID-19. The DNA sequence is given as TGTGCCAGCAGTCCCCAATGGTACAGGGGGCTAAATGGCTACACCTTC. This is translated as CASSPQWYRGLNGYTF.